What follows are 24 T cell receptor beta chains derived from one specimen sequenced in a study of blood T cell repertoires in COVID-19. Repertoires were generated with immunoSEQ multiplex PCR, while TCRdb's copy carries only in-frame clones and drops some. The sample yields tens of thousands of clones, around 87% seen once. The specimen sequenced was peripheral blood. These receptor sequences come from a man aged 50 to 59 with active COVID-19.

The genes are TRBV27 and TRBJ2-1; 9 bases line up with TRBD2. Germline loops: CDR1 MNHEY, CDR2 SMNVEV (reference sequence). The J segment lost 10 bases and the V segment lost 3 bases, leaving 13 bases of the junction unmatched. The CDR3 has 16 amino acids. The CDR3 spells CASSFLIAGAAGEQFF. Here the CDR3 DNA reads TGTGCCAGCAGTTTCCTCATAGCGGGAGCTGCGGGGGAGCAGTTCTTC.

This clone was counted once. V and J are TRBV11-3 and TRBJ2-1, with D tentatively TRBD1 (6 bases). V was trimmed by 0 bases and J by 5 bases, leaving 11 bases between them. The CDR3 covers 15 residues. The V gene's germline CDR1 is SGHNT and CDR2 YENEEA. For the CDR3, the DNA is TGTGCCAGCAGCTTAGATTACAGGGATCACAATGAGCAGTTCTTC. Its protein product is CASSLDYRDHNEQFF.

The chain links TRBV7-2 to TRBJ1-1; the match to TRBD1 covers 9 bases. The CDR3 spans 13 residues. The V and J ends lost 5 bases and 11 bases, in that order; junction bases with no gene match: 9. The germline gives CDR1 SGHTA, CDR2 FQGNSA. The CDR3 here is CASSARDRVWAFF. DNA for the CDR3: TGTGCCAGCAGCGCCCGGGACAGGGTTTGGGCTTTCTTT.

The rearrangement joins TRBV27 to TRBJ2-7; possibly TRBD1 for D (6 bases). This CDR3 is built from 15 residues. From germline, CDR1 is MNHEY and CDR2 SMNVEV (reference sequence). Trimming took 1 base from V and 1 from J, leaving 11 bases between them. The CDR3 sequence: CASSLFWQGSYEQYF. The CDR3 DNA is TGTGCCAGCAGTTTATTTTGGCAGGGGTCCTACGAGCAGTACTTC.

The rearrangement links TRBV18 to TRBJ2-1; D is perhaps TRBD1 (5 bases). The V end lost 2 bases, the J end lost 5 bases, and 13 bases lay between the germline ends. This CDR3 spans 15 amino acids. The germline gives CDR1 KGHSH, CDR2 LQKENI. As DNA, the CDR3 is TGTGCCAGCTCACCAGGGTACCAGGGTGACAATGAGCAGTTCTTC. Translation: CASSPGYQGDNEQFF.

This clone was seen more than once but under ten times. The chain employs TRBV3-1 (or the pseudogene TRBV3-2) and TRBJ1-6, with unresolved D. This CDR3 has 14 residues. CDR1 and CDR2 (germline): LGHDT, YNNKEL (reference sequence). V was clipped by 6 bases and J by 7 bases, with 13 bases between them. CDR3 bases: TGTGCCAGCAGACTGGGCACGTTGAATTCACCCCTCCACTTT. This encodes CASRLGTLNSPLHF.

The count of this clone is one. The genes are TRBV9 and TRBJ1-1; weak D call: TRBD1 (6 bases). The CDR3 totals 16 residues. Germline values: CDR1 SGDLS, CDR2 YYNGEE. V lost 0 bases and J 4 bases, leaving 16 bases between the germline ends. CDR3 nucleotides: TGTGCCAGCAGCGTAGGCCCGAGGGGGTTGAGCACTGAAGCTTTCTTT. Amino acid sequence: CASSVGPRGLSTEAFF.

The genes are TRBV27 and TRBJ2-7; possibly TRBD2 for D (6 bases). With 9 bases removed from V and 2 bases from J, the gap between germline ends came to 11 bases. The CDR3 consists of 12 residues. Germline CDR1 reads MNHEY; CDR2 reads SMNVEV (reference sequence). CDR3 residues: CASGGSPYEQYF. The CDR3 region has the DNA TGTGCCAGTGGGGGGTCTCCCTACGAGCAGTACTTC.

This rearrangement joins TRBV28 to TRBJ2-2; 8 bases are a match to TRBD2. Germline lookup yields CDR1 MDHEN and CDR2 SYDVKM. The CDR3 totals 15 residues. V was pared by 4 bases and J by 6 bases, with 7 bases of the junction left unmatched. CDR3 bases: TGTGCCAGCAGTTCAGGGGAAGCGGGAGCCGGGGAGCTGTTTTTT. Translating it yields CASSSGEAGAGELFF.

The CDR3 nucleotides are TGTGCCAGCATAGACAGGGGGCGCGGAGAGACCCAGTACTTC. It encodes CASIDRGRGETQYF. V is TRBV28 and J is TRBJ2-5; TRBD1 agrees at 10 bases. Germline CDR1 MDHEN, CDR2 SYDVKM. CDR3 length: 14 residues. The V segment lost 7 bases and the J segment 4 bases; nucleotides outside the gene matches: 6.

The rearrangement links TRBV15 to TRBJ1-1, with D hard to call. This CDR3 has 14 amino acids. Germline CDR1 and CDR2: LNHNV and YYDKDF (reference sequence). V shed 0 bases and J shed 11 bases, with 16 bases lying between them. CDR3 sequence: CATSRDRGFDGAFF. CDR3 DNA: TGTGCCACCAGCAGAGATCGAGGGTTTGACGGGGCTTTCTTT.

This clone was seen once. The genes are TRBV9 and TRBJ2-1, with D tentatively TRBD2 (6 bases). Germline V gene sequence: CDR1 SGDLS, CDR2 YYNGEE. Trimming stripped 3 bases from V and 3 bases from J, with 13 bases between. CDR3 size: 15 residues. As DNA, the CDR3 is TGTGCCAGCAGCGGATCTGGGACTTTCTACAATGAGCAGTTCTTC. It codes for CASSGSGTFYNEQFF. Full variable domain (rest looked up from reference TRBV9 and TRBJ2-1): DSGVTQTPKHLITATGQRVTLRCSPRSGDLSVYWYQQSLDQGLQFLIQYYNGEERAKGNILERFSAQQFPDLHSELNLSSLELGDSALYFCASSGSGTFYNEQFFGPGTRLTVL.

The genes are TRBV29-1 and TRBJ1-1; weak D call: TRBD1 (6 bases). This CDR3 has 14 amino acids. V lost 7 bases, J lost 0 bases, and 15 bases lay in between. Germline values: CDR1 SQVTM, CDR2 ANQGSEA. CDR3 DNA sequence: TGCAGCGCGTGGACAGAGATAATGAACACTGAAGCTTTCTTT. It codes for CSAWTEIMNTEAFF. Looking up the rest from reference TRBV29-1 and TRBJ1-1 gives the full variable domain: SAVISQKPSRDICQRGTSLTIQCQVDSQVTMMFWYRQQPGQSLTLIATANQGSEATYESGFVIDKFPISRPNLTFSTLTVSNMSPEDSSIYLCSAWTEIMNTEAFFGQGTRLTVV.

The rearrangement joins TRBV4-1 to TRBJ1-2, with a tentative D call TRBD1 (6 bases). The CDR3 has 15 residues. Germline CDR1 reads MGHRA; CDR2 reads YSYEKL. The V end was cut by 1 base, the J end by 4 bases, with 13 bases between. Written as DNA, the CDR3 is TGCGCCAGCAGCCAAGGAGGGGGACCGGTCTATGGCTACACCTTC. This codes for CASSQGGGPVYGYTF.

The chain couples TRBV2 to TRBJ2-5, with TRBD2 matching over 9 bases. Germline CDR1 reads SNHLY; CDR2 reads FYNNEI. Trimming removed 6 bases from V and 4 bases from J; junction bases left unmatched: 12. This CDR3 is 16 amino acids long. The CDR3 sequence is CASRPLGGRASETQYF. The DNA for the CDR3 is TGTGCCAGCAGACCCCTGGGCGGGAGGGCCTCAGAGACCCAGTACTTC.

The gene calls are TRBV6-5 and TRBJ1-1, with TRBD1 matching 12 bases. The V gene end was trimmed by 6 bases and the J gene end by 12 bases; junction bases not matched to a gene: 11. The germline CDR1 and CDR2 sequences are MNHEY and SVGAGI. The CDR3 runs 14 residues. CDR3 sequence reads: CASRAISGTGGSFF. In DNA, the CDR3 is TGTGCCAGCAGAGCCATTTCCGGGACAGGGGGCTCTTTCTTT.

This chain connects TRBV2 to TRBJ1-5; D is ambiguous. Germline lookup yields CDR1 SNHLY and CDR2 FYNNEI. V lost 0 bases, J lost 0 bases, and 3 bases lay in between. The CDR3 sequence is 14 residues long. In DNA, the CDR3 is TGTGCCAGCAGTGAAGCCAGTAGCAATCAGCCCCAGCATTTT. Translated: CASSEASSNQPQHF. Filled out from reference TRBV2 and TRBJ1-5, the complete variable domain reads EPEVTQTPSHQVTQMGQEVILRCVPISNHLYFYWYRQILGQKVEFLVSFYNNEISEKSEIFDDQFSVERPDGSNFTLKIRSTKLEDSAMYFCASSEASSNQPQHFGDGTRLSIL.

The rearrangement uses TRBV28 and TRBJ1-2, with D possibly matching TRBD1 (5 bases). The CDR3 contains 14 residues. In germline, CDR1 is MDHEN, CDR2 SYDVKM. V was clipped by 8 bases and J by 8 bases, with 21 bases between them. The CDR3 sequence is CASESGQPVGGYTF. In DNA, the CDR3 is TGTGCCAGCGAATCCGGACAACCCGTGGGGGGCTACACCTTC.

The chain is built from TRBV4-2 and TRBJ2-2; 9 nucleotides agree with TRBD2. The V segment lost 4 bases and the J segment 6 bases; nucleotides outside the gene matches: 12. This CDR3 comprises 17 residues. Per germline, CDR1 LGHNA and CDR2 YNFKEQ. This CDR3 reads CASSPMGGSGSPGELFF. CDR3 nucleotide sequence: TGTGCCAGCAGCCCGATGGGCGGTAGCGGGAGCCCCGGGGAGCTGTTTTTT.

This clone was picked up a small number of times. The rearrangement uses TRBV28 and TRBJ2-1; the match to TRBD2 covers 8 bases. V was clipped by 8 bases and J by 0 bases; unmatched bases: 6. Germline-derived CDR1 and CDR2 are MDHEN and SYDVKM. The CDR3 is 15 residues long. The CDR3 loop reads CASGSGSPSYNEQFF. Here the CDR3 DNA reads TGTGCCAGCGGCAGCGGGAGCCCCTCCTACAATGAGCAGTTCTTC. The whole variable domain, filled in from reference TRBV28 and TRBJ2-1, reads DVKVTQSSRYLVKRTGEKVFLECVQDMDHENMFWYRQDPGLGLRLIYFSYDVKMKEKGDIPEGYSVSREKKERFSLILESASTNQTSMYLCASGSGSPSYNEQFFGPGTRLTVL.

This clone was counted only a few times. The chain employs TRBV6-2 or TRBV6-3 and TRBJ1-4, with 7 nucleotides matching TRBD1. The junction had 1 base not matched to a gene; V was cut back by 2 bases and J by 7 bases. The CDR3 consists of 13 residues. Looked up from germline, CDR1 is MNHEY and CDR2 is SVGEGT. The CDR3 reads CASSYAGGEKLFF. DNA of the CDR3: TGTGCCAGCAGTTACGCAGGGGGTGAAAAACTGTTTTTT.

This clone was picked up one time. This sequence joins TRBV2 and TRBJ1-1; the D gene is possibly TRBD1 (6 bases). Germline lookup yields CDR1 SNHLY and CDR2 FYNNEI. Deletions cut 4 bases from V and 7 bases from J, with 10 bases between. The CDR3 consists of 12 residues. CDR3 residues: CASSGEGVEAFF. Written as DNA, the CDR3 is TGTGCCAGCAGTGGGGAGGGGGTTGAAGCTTTCTTT. Complete variable domain (other parts from reference TRBV2 and TRBJ1-1): EPEVTQTPSHQVTQMGQEVILRCVPISNHLYFYWYRQILGQKVEFLVSFYNNEISEKSEIFDDQFSVERPDGSNFTLKIRSTKLEDSAMYFCASSGEGVEAFFGQGTRLTVV.

This chain links TRBV25-1 with TRBJ1-1; 7 positions agree with TRBD1. CDR3 size: 14 residues. Germline values: CDR1 MGHDK, CDR2 SYGVNS. V was clipped by 6 bases and J by 4 bases; unmatched bases: 8. The CDR3, as DNA: TGTGCCAGCAGCAAAACAGGGGCGGGCACTGAAGCTTTCTTT. It encodes CASSKTGAGTEAFF.

This clone is a singleton in its sample. The chain carries TRBV5-4 and TRBJ2-3; 8 nucleotides agree with TRBD2. CDR3 length: 16 amino acids. V gave up 4 bases and J gave up 1 base; unmatched junction bases: 8. Per the germline V gene, CDR1 is SGHNT and CDR2 is YYREEE (reference sequence). The CDR3 bases are TGTGCCAGCAGCCCGTTAGCGGGGTCGCGCACAGATACGCAGTATTTT. Its translation: CASSPLAGSRTDTQYF.